The 10 T cell receptor beta chains below come from one sample, sequenced in a study of T cells in tuberculosis. Generated by immunoSEQ multiplex PCR, the TCRdb table keeps only in-frame clones and is missing some. The table lists just under 45,000 clones, about 95% of them singletons. The sequenced sample consisted of PBMCs. These receptors all stem from a donor between 10 and 35 years old with latent tuberculosis or without tuberculosis infection. Some clones in this sample may be carry-over from other donors' samples.

This rearrangement joins TRBV28 to TRBJ1-5; 7 bases line up with TRBD1. In germline, CDR1 is MDHEN, CDR2 SYDVKM. Unmatched junction bases numbered 7, after V lost 11 bases and J lost 0 bases. The CDR3 sequence is 14 residues long. The CDR3 nucleotides are TGTGCCGGAAACAGGGGTAGTAGCAATCAGCCCCAGCATTTT. This gives the protein CAGNRGSSNQPQHF.

The CDR3 DNA is TGTGCCAGCAGGTCAAGCGGAGATACGCAGTATTTT. Residues: CASRSSGDTQYF. The rearrangement joins TRBV28 to TRBJ2-3; TRBD2 might be the D (5 bases). Germline values: CDR1 MDHEN, CDR2 SYDVKM. V dropped 6 bases and J dropped 5 bases, with 9 bases sitting between them. There are 12 residues in the CDR3.

The genes are TRBV10-3 and TRBJ1-1; D is perhaps TRBD1 (6 bases). The V gene's germline CDR1 is ENHRY and CDR2 SYGVKD. CDR3 length: 17 amino acids. Trimming left V 2 bases short and J 0 bases short, with 16 bases between. The CDR3 loop is CAISEEGGVLMNTEAFF. The CDR3 DNA is TGTGCCATCAGTGAGGAGGGGGGGGTCTTAATGAACACTGAAGCTTTCTTT.

This rearrangement joins TRBV15 to TRBJ2-7; TRBD1 is a possible D gene (5 bases). The V end was cut by 0 bases, the J end by 2 bases, with 11 bases between. This CDR3 spans 15 amino acids. Germline V CDR1 and CDR2: LNHNV, YYDKDF (reference sequence). CDR3 residues: CATSREAGHTYEQYF. The CDR3 DNA follows: TGTGCCACCAGCAGAGAGGCAGGGCATACCTACGAGCAGTACTTC.

CDR3 coding DNA: TGTGCCAGCAGCTTGCTTTTGGGACTAGCTGGAAATGAGCAGTTCTTC. It encodes CASSLLLGLAGNEQFF. The rearrangement uses TRBV7-9 and TRBJ2-1; 9 bases align to TRBD2. The CDR3 runs to 16 residues. V shed 3 bases, J shed 7 bases, and the junction held 10 bases outside the gene matches. Germline V CDR1 and CDR2: SEHNR, FQNEAQ (reference sequence).

The chain combines TRBV28 with TRBJ2-7; D uncertain. The germline V gene has CDR1 MDHEN and CDR2 SYDVKM. This CDR3 comprises 12 residues. The V end lost 9 bases, the J end lost 0 bases, and 9 bases lay between the germline ends. The CDR3 nucleotides are TGTGCCAGTGTAACGGGCTCCTACGAGCAGTACTTC. Its protein is CASVTGSYEQYF.

The J gene is TRBJ1-1, the V gene TRBV6-6; D unclear. Germline loops: CDR1 MNHNY, CDR2 SVGAGI (reference sequence). Trimming removed 6 bases from V and 2 bases from J, with 10 bases in between. The CDR3 has 13 residues. The CDR3 sequence: CASRQIVNTEAFF. The CDR3 bases are TGTGCCAGCAGACAAATTGTCAACACTGAAGCTTTCTTT.

The J gene is TRBJ2-7, the V gene TRBV18; 10 nucleotides agree with TRBD1. The trim removed 3 bases at V and 4 bases at J, leaving 12 bases unmatched. CDR3 length: 17 amino acids. Germline assignment: CDR1 KGHSH and CDR2 LQKENI. The CDR3 sequence: CASSPVREGQGSYEQYF. The CDR3 region has the DNA TGTGCCAGCTCACCGGTGAGGGAGGGACAGGGGAGTTACGAGCAGTACTTC.

The chain has TRBV4-3 and TRBJ1-3; 7 bases fit TRBD1. J lost 4 bases, V lost 1 base, and 7 bases had no gene match. Per germline, CDR1 LGHNA and CDR2 YSLEER. The CDR3 is 16 amino acids. The CDR3 loop reads CASSQGQGRAGNTIYF. The CDR3 region has the DNA TGCGCCAGCAGCCAAGGACAGGGTAGGGCCGGAAACACCATATATTTT.

V gene TRBV12-5 combines with J gene TRBJ1-1, with 7 bases lining up with TRBD1. This CDR3 spans 17 amino acids. With V trimmed by 4 bases and J by 1 base, 12 bases remained unmatched. Germline assignment: CDR1 LGHNT and CDR2 FRNRAP. This chain's CDR3 is CASGSPAGQQPNTEAFF. DNA for the CDR3: TGTGCTAGTGGTTCTCCCGCGGGACAGCAACCGAACACTGAAGCTTTCTTT. The full variable domain, rest sourced from reference TRBV12-5 and TRBJ1-1, is DARVTQTPRHKVTEMGQEVTMRCQPILGHNTVFWYRQTMMQGLELLAYFRNRAPLDDSGMPKDRFSAEMPDATLATLKIQPSEPRDSAVYFCASGSPAGQQPNTEAFFGQGTRLTVV.